The next 3 T cell receptor beta chains were all read from a single sample in a study of blood T cell repertoires in COVID-19 (dated by TCRdb to 2019 to 2021). The library was generated by the immunoSEQ multiplex PCR assay. TCRdb took over this immuneACCESS table, retaining in-frame rearrangements with V and J assigned. Such tables are incomplete; in checked studies, under half of the missing clones stem from an unresolved V gene, and the remainder is unexplained. The sample table contains under 200,000 clones; only one count was recorded for approximately 80% of them. Less than 3.5% of the sample goes to the ten largest clones. Source material: peripheral blood. These receptors were obtained from an older woman with acute or convalescent COVID-19.

The chain combines TRBV28 with TRBJ2-7; 7 bases match TRBD1. Germline loops: CDR1 MDHEN, CDR2 SYDVKM. Losses at the gene ends were 7 bases for V and 2 bases for J; bases not matched to a gene: 8. The length of the CDR3 is 14 residues. This chain's CDR3 is CASKGQILTYEQYF. CDR3 in DNA: TGTGCCAGCAAGGGACAGATACTGACCTACGAGCAGTACTTC.

The chain links TRBV10-1 to TRBJ1-4; D remains unclear. Deletions cut 3 bases from V and 4 bases from J, with 6 bases between. The length of the CDR3 is 13 residues. Germline CDR1 WNHNN, CDR2 SYGVQD (reference sequence). CDR3: CASSDPNNEKLFF. As DNA, the CDR3 is TGCGCCAGCAGTGACCCCAATAATGAAAAACTGTTTTTT.

J is TRBJ2-5 and V is TRBV5-4; D might be TRBD1 (6 bases). Germline CDR1 SGHNT, CDR2 YYREEE (reference sequence). With 4 bases removed from V and 4 bases from J, the gap between germline ends came to 14 bases. The CDR3 is 14 residues long. CDR3 coding DNA: TGTGCCAGCAGCCTCGCAGGGGAAGGAGAGACCCAGTACTTC. Translated: CASSLAGEGETQYF.